The 27 T cell receptor beta chains given below trace back to one sample, sequenced in a study of TIL therapy for anti-PD-1-resistant metastatic lung cancer. Time point denoted: pre-treatment sample, taken before nivolumab and TIL therapy. The libraries were made with immunoSEQ v3. Generated by immunoSEQ multiplex PCR, the TCRdb table keeps only in-frame clones and is missing some. The table shows about 50,000 clones, with about 86% occurring only once. The sequences come from blood, collected at baseline. The receptor source for this set is a person aged 25 to 80 with non-small cell lung cancer.

This chain joins TRBV19 and TRBJ2-7, with TRBD1 identical over 10 bases. The CDR3 extends over 12 amino acids. V lost 9 bases to trimming and J lost 5 bases; unmatched junction nucleotides: 4. Looked up from germline, CDR1 is LNHDA and CDR2 is SQIVND (reference sequence). The CDR3 is CASRDRGHEQYF. The CDR3 DNA is TGTGCCAGCCGGGACAGGGGTCACGAGCAGTACTTC.

CDR3 bases: TGTGCCAGCAGATGGACAGGGGGCGAGAAGACCCAGTACTTC. Translated: CASRWTGGEKTQYF. The chain recombines TRBV28 with TRBJ2-5; 11 bases match TRBD1. Germline V gives CDR1 MDHEN, CDR2 SYDVKM. J gave up 6 bases and V 6 bases, and 6 bases lay outside the gene matches. The CDR3 consists of 14 residues.

The chain links TRBV15 to TRBJ2-3; D remains unclear. CDR1 and CDR2 from the germline V gene are LNHNV and YYDKDF (reference sequence). This CDR3 is 15 amino acids long. The V and J ends lost 0 bases and 6 bases respectively, with 13 bases between them. The CDR3 DNA reads TGTGCCACCAGCAGAGATATGAGTTGGATGGATACGCAGTATTTT. This sequence encodes CATSRDMSWMDTQYF. Full variable domain (rest looked up from reference TRBV15 and TRBJ2-3): DAMVIQNPRYQVTQFGKPVTLSCSQTLNHNVMYWYQQKSSQAPKLLFHYYDKDFNNEADTPDNFQSRRPNTSFCFLDIRSPGLGDTAMYLCATSRDMSWMDTQYFGPGTRLTVL.

Points on this clone: This sample includes further DNA sequences coding for the same CDR3. V gene TRBV6-5 combines with J gene TRBJ2-7, with TRBD1 matching 10 bases. Germline V gene data show CDR1 as MNHEY and CDR2 as SVGAGI. This CDR3 has 13 residues. Trimming at V came to 6 bases and at J to 5 bases, leaving 4 bases not matched to a gene. In DNA, the CDR3 is TGTGCCAGCAGGAGACAGGGGGCCGACGAGCAGTACTTC. Translation: CASRRQGADEQYF.

This sequence joins TRBV7-7 and TRBJ2-7; no definite D call. Deletions cut 3 bases from V and 3 bases from J, with 9 bases between. The CDR3 runs to 13 residues. The germline V gene has CDR1 SSHAT and CDR2 FNYEAQ (reference sequence). CDR3 residues: CASSLTPNYEQYF. CDR3 bases: TGTGCCAGCAGCTTGACACCAAACTACGAGCAGTACTTC.

This chain connects TRBV10-2 to TRBJ1-3; the D gene is possibly TRBD1 (6 bases). Trimming took off 6 bases at V and 0 bases at J, with 6 bases between the two ends. The CDR3 consists of 13 residues. Germline lookup yields CDR1 WSHSY and CDR2 SAAADI. The CDR3 protein is CASRDSSGNTIYF. The CDR3 DNA follows: TGCGCCAGCAGGGACAGCTCTGGAAACACCATATATTTT.

The chain is built from TRBV7-2 and TRBJ2-7; unclear D gene. V was cut by 5 bases and J by 6 bases, with 14 bases left in between. CDR1 is SGHTA, CDR2 FQGNSA, per germline. This CDR3 contains 13 residues. CDR3 bases: TGTGCCAGCAGCCGATCAATTTCCGCCGAGCAGTACTTC. It specifies CASSRSISAEQYF.

The rearrangement uses TRBV5-1 and TRBJ2-5; a weak D match, TRBD2 (6 bases). V was shortened by 3 bases and J by 0 bases, with 12 bases between the two germline ends. Germline-derived CDR1 and CDR2 are SGHRS and YFSETQ. The CDR3 runs 15 residues. For the CDR3, the DNA is TGCGCCAGCAGCTGGATAGGCGGGGACCAAGAGACCCAGTACTTC. Amino acids: CASSWIGGDQETQYF.

V and J are TRBV10-3 and TRBJ2-2; TRBD2 aligns across 12 bases. Germline V gene sequence: CDR1 ENHRY, CDR2 SYGVKD. Germline trimming cut 0 bases from V and 5 bases from J; bases unmatched to any gene: 4. CDR3 length equals 17 residues. The CDR3 loop is CAISESSGTSGTGELFF. The CDR3 coding sequence is TGTGCCATCAGTGAGTCGTCGGGGACTAGCGGGACCGGGGAGCTGTTTTTT.

This clone was observed a few times. This chain connects TRBV28 to TRBJ1-3; perhaps TRBD1 as D (5 bases). This CDR3 is built from 18 residues. The germline V and J ends were trimmed by 5 bases and 3 bases, with 23 bases remaining between them. The germline gives CDR1 MDHEN, CDR2 SYDVKM. CDR3: CASSPPLGGESFGNTIYF. The CDR3 nucleotides read TGTGCCAGCAGTCCCCCCCTAGGAGGGGAAAGCTTTGGAAACACCATATATTTT.

V usage is TRBV5-4 and J usage is TRBJ1-1; 10 bases line up with TRBD1. Per germline, CDR1 SGHNT and CDR2 YYREEE (reference sequence). V shed 0 bases and J 0 bases; nucleotides not matched to a gene: 8. The CDR3 spans 18 residues. The CDR3 loop reads CASSLADRGRGLNTEAFF. The CDR3 DNA reads TGTGCCAGCAGCTTGGCGGACAGGGGGAGAGGGCTGAACACTGAAGCTTTCTTT.

The rearrangement joins TRBV19 to TRBJ2-7, with D perhaps TRBD1 (5 bases). V lost 7 bases, J lost 4 bases, and 8 bases lay in between. CDR1 and CDR2 (germline): LNHDA, SQIVND (reference sequence). The CDR3 runs 11 residues. For the CDR3, the DNA is TGTGCCAGTACGCAGGGTTACGAGCAGTACTTC. Translating gives CASTQGYEQYF.

The chain is built from TRBV5-1 and TRBJ1-4, with D possibly matching TRBD1 (6 bases). The CDR3 sequence is 14 residues long. Per germline, CDR1 SGHRS and CDR2 YFSETQ. V lost 3 bases, J lost 6 bases, and 12 bases lay in between. The CDR3 DNA reads TGCGCCAGCAGCTACACAGGGCTTGATGAAAAACTGTTTTTT. Amino acids: CASSYTGLDEKLFF.

The V gene is TRBV3-1 (or the pseudogene TRBV3-2), the J gene TRBJ2-2, with 8 positions matching TRBD1. CDR3 length: 16 residues. V lost 7 bases and J lost 4; bases outside the gene matches: 11. Per the germline V gene, CDR1 is LGHDT and CDR2 is YNNKEL (reference sequence). The CDR3, as DNA: TGTGCCAGCACTCACCACGGACAGGGTGGCACCGGGGAGCTGTTTTTT. This codes for CASTHHGQGGTGELFF.

This clone was counted once. The gene calls are TRBV4-3 and TRBJ2-3, with D unclear. This CDR3 is built from 13 residues. Trimming shortened V by 6 bases and J by 3 bases, and 10 bases separated the two germline ends. Germline V CDR1 and CDR2: LGHNA, YSLEER. This CDR3 is CASSIGVTDTQYF. The DNA for the CDR3 is TGCGCCAGCAGTATAGGCGTAACAGATACGCAGTATTTT.

This clone showed up just once. This sequence joins TRBV7-2 and TRBJ2-5, with D perhaps TRBD1 (5 bases). Trimming removed 1 base at V and 5 bases at J, with 8 bases between. Germline values: CDR1 SGHTA, CDR2 FQGNSA. The CDR3 consists of 13 residues. For the CDR3, the DNA is TGTGCCAGCAGCTTAGATCAGGGCGAGACCCAGTACTTC. Translated, it gives CASSLDQGETQYF.

The V call is TRBV5-6, the J call TRBJ1-6; 8 positions agree with TRBD1. V shed 1 base, J shed 7 bases, and the junction held 1 base outside the gene matches. Germline V gene sequence: CDR1 SGHDT, CDR2 YYEEEE. The CDR3 has 14 amino acids. The CDR3 bases are TGTGCCAGCAGCTTGTGGACAGGGAATTCACCCCTCCACTTT. As protein: CASSLWTGNSPLHF.

The gene calls are TRBV6-1 and TRBJ2-1, with 7 bases fitting TRBD1. The CDR3 has 19 amino acids. V was clipped by 0 bases and J by 5 bases; unmatched bases: 16. The germline V gene encodes CDR1 MNHNS and CDR2 SASEGT. The CDR3: CASSEADRTGRIRDNEQFF. The DNA of the CDR3 is TGTGCCAGCAGTGAAGCGGACCGGACAGGTCGTATTAGGGACAATGAGCAGTTCTTC.

This clone was recorded a few times. The V and J genes are TRBV29-1 and TRBJ1-1; 9 bases map to TRBD1. Germline CDR1 reads SQVTM; CDR2 reads ANQGSEA. Trimming cost V 4 bases and J 3 bases; bases outside gene matches: 9. This CDR3 contains 15 residues. The CDR3: CSVGLVGQGDTEAFF. As DNA, the CDR3 is TGCAGCGTTGGGTTGGTGGGACAGGGAGACACTGAAGCTTTCTTT. Full variable domain (outside the CDR3, taken from reference TRBV29-1 and TRBJ1-1): SAVISQKPSRDICQRGTSLTIQCQVDSQVTMMFWYRQQPGQSLTLIATANQGSEATYESGFVIDKFPISRPNLTFSTLTVSNMSPEDSSIYLCSVGLVGQGDTEAFFGQGTRLTVV.

This chain joins TRBV6-5 and TRBJ1-5, with 8 bases lining up with TRBD1. The CDR3 has 15 residues. Per germline, CDR1 MNHEY and CDR2 SVGAGI. V gave up 6 bases and J gave up 3 bases; unmatched junction bases: 7. The CDR3 DNA is TGTGCCAGCAGGCTAGACAGGGGTCTCAATCAGCCCCAGCATTTT. Protein: CASRLDRGLNQPQHF.

V gene TRBV14 combines with J gene TRBJ2-5, with TRBD1 matching 7 bases. J gave up 0 bases and V 5 bases, and 6 bases lay outside the gene matches. CDR3 size: 15 residues. Germline-derived CDR1 and CDR2 are SGHDN and FVKESK. In nucleotides, the CDR3 is TGTGCCAGCAGCAAGCAGGGGGTCCACCAAGAGACCCAGTACTTC. Translation gives CASSKQGVHQETQYF.

J is TRBJ2-1 and V is TRBV5-1; D might be TRBD2 (7 bases). The CDR3 covers 19 residues. V was clipped by 4 bases and J by 5 bases, with 28 bases between them. Germline CDR1 SGHRS, CDR2 YFSETQ. CDR3: CASSTFLLPSAGADNEQFF. The CDR3 coding sequence is TGCGCCAGCAGCACCTTTCTTCTCCCCTCGGCGGGGGCTGACAATGAGCAGTTCTTC.

The chain recombines TRBV19 with TRBJ2-1; D is undetermined. There are 14 residues in the CDR3. V lost 2 bases and J lost 6, with 11 bases in between. Germline CDR1 reads LNHDA; CDR2 reads SQIVND (reference sequence). CDR3 bases: TGTGCCAGTAGTATACTAAAAGGGATCAATGAGCAGTTCTTC. This encodes CASSILKGINEQFF.

V usage is TRBV2 and J usage is TRBJ1-1; 7 bases agree with TRBD1. V trimming: 6 bases; J trimming: 5 bases; junction bases outside the gene matches: 9. CDR3 length: 14 residues. CDR1 SNHLY and CDR2 FYNNEI come from the germline V gene. CDR3: CASRGDRVSTEAFF. The CDR3 DNA sequence: TGTGCCAGCAGAGGTGACAGGGTGTCGACTGAAGCTTTCTTT.

The CDR3 DNA reads as TGCAGCGTTGATGGGGGGGCGCCGGAGGGCTACACCTTC. As protein: CSVDGGAPEGYTF. This chain uses TRBV29-1 with TRBJ1-2, with D perhaps TRBD1 (6 bases). Germline V CDR1 and CDR2: SQVTM, ANQGSEA. The V end lost 3 bases, the J end lost 8 bases, and 16 bases lay between the germline ends. The CDR3 extends over 13 amino acids.

The rearrangement joins TRBV5-6 to TRBJ2-7; D unresolved. Trimming left V 6 bases short and J 0 bases short, with 13 bases between. Germline CDR1 and CDR2: SGHDT and YYEEEE. The CDR3 extends over 14 amino acids. CDR3 residues: CASTPWTDSYEQYF. The CDR3, as DNA: TGTGCCAGCACCCCTTGGACGGACTCCTACGAGCAGTACTTC.

The rearrangement uses TRBV12-5 and TRBJ1-5; D is possibly TRBD1 (5 bases). CDR1 and CDR2 (germline): LGHNT, FRNRAP. The CDR3 is 12 residues long. Trimming shortened V by 7 bases and J by 3 bases, and 7 bases separated the two germline ends. This chain's CDR3 is CASARDNQPQHF. CDR3 DNA sequence: TGTGCTAGTGCCAGGGACAATCAGCCCCAGCATTTT.